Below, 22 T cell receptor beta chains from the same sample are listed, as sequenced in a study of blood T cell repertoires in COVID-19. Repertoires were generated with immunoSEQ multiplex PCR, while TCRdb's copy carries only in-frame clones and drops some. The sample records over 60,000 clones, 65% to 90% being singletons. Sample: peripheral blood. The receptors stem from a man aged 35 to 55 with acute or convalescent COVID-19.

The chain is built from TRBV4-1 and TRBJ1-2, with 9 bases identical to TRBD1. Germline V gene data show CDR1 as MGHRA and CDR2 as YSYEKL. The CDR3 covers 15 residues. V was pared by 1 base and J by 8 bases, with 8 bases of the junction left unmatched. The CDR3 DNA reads TGCGCCAGCAGCCAAGTTGGGACAGGGACTCGCGGCTACACCTTC. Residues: CASSQVGTGTRGYTF.

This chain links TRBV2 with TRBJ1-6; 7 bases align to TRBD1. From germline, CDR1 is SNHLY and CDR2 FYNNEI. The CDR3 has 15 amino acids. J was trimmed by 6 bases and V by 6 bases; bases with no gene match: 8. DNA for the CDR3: TGTGCCAGCAGCTCCAGGGGGAACGTTAATTCACCCCTCCACTTT. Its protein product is CASSSRGNVNSPLHF.

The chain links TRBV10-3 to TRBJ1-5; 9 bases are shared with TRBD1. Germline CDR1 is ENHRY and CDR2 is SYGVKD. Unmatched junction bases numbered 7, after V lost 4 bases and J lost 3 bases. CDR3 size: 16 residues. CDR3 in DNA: TGTGCCATCAGTGCCGGGGACAGGGTTCTCAATCAGCCCCAGCATTTT. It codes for CAISAGDRVLNQPQHF.

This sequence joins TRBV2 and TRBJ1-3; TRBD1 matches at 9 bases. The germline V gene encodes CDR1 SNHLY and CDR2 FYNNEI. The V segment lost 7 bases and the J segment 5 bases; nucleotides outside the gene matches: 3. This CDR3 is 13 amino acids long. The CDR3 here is CASKDRGRNTIYF. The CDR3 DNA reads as TGTGCCAGCAAGGACAGGGGTAGAAACACCATATATTTT. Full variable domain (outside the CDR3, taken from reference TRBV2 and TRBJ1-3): EPEVTQTPSHQVTQMGQEVILRCVPISNHLYFYWYRQILGQKVEFLVSFYNNEISEKSEIFDDQFSVERPDGSNFTLKIRSTKLEDSAMYFCASKDRGRNTIYFGEGSWLTVV.

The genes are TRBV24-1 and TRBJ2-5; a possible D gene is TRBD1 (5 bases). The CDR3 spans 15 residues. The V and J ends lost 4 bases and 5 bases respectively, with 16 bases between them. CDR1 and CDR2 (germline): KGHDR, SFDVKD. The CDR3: CATSDPTEPGETQYF. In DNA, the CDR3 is TGTGCCACCAGTGACCCGACAGAACCTGGGGAGACCCAGTACTTC.

The CDR3 protein is CASSQAGHVKHF. The DNA of the CDR3 is TGCGCCAGCAGCCAAGCGGGACATGTTAAGCATTTT. The V gene is TRBV4-1, the J gene TRBJ1-5, with a possible D match to TRBD1 (6 bases). Trimming cost V 1 base and J 14 bases, with 12 bases left between them. The CDR3 covers 12 residues. Germline assignment: CDR1 MGHRA and CDR2 YSYEKL.

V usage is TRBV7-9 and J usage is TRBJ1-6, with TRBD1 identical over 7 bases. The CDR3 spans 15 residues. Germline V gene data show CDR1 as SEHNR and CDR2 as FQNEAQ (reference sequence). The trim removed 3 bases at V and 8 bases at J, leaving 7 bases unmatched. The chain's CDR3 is CASSFTTDRDSPLHF. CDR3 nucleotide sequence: TGTGCCAGCAGCTTTACAACAGACAGGGATTCACCCCTCCACTTT.

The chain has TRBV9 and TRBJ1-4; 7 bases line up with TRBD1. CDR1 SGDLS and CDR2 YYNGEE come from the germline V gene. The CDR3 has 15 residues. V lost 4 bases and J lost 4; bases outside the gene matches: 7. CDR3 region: CASSKRQGVNEKLFF. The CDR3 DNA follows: TGTGCCAGCAGCAAACGACAGGGAGTTAATGAAAAACTGTTTTTT.

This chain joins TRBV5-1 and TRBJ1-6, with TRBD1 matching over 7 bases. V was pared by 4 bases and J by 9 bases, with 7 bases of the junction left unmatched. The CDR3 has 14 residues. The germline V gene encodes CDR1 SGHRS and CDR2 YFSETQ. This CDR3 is CASSPGTEASPLHF. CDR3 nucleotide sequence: TGCGCCAGCAGCCCCGGGACAGAAGCTTCACCCCTCCACTTT.

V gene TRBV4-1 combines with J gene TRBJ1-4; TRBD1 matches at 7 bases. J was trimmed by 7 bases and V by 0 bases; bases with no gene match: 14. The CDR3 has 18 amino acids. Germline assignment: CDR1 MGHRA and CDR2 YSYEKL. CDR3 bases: TGCGCCAGCAGCCAAGATAGGGATAGACAGGGAGGAGCTGAAAAACTGTTTTTT. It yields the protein CASSQDRDRQGGAEKLFF.

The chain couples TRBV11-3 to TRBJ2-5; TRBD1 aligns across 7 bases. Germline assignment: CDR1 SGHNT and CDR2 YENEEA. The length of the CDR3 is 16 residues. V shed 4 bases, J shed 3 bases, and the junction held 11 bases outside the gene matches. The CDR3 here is CASSSESGTAKETQYF. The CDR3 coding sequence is TGTGCCAGCAGCTCGGAATCCGGGACAGCTAAAGAGACCCAGTACTTC.

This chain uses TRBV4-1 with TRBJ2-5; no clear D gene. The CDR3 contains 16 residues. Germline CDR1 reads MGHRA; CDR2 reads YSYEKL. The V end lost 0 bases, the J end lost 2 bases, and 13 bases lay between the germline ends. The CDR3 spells CASSQDGGPPQETQYF. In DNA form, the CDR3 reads TGCGCCAGCAGCCAAGATGGTGGGCCCCCTCAAGAGACCCAGTACTTC.

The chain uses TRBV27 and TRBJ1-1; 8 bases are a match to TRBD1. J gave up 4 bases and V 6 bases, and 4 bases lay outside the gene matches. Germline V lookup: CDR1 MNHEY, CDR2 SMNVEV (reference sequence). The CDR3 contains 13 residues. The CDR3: CASRSQGATEAFF. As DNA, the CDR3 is TGTGCCAGCAGATCTCAGGGGGCCACTGAAGCTTTCTTT.

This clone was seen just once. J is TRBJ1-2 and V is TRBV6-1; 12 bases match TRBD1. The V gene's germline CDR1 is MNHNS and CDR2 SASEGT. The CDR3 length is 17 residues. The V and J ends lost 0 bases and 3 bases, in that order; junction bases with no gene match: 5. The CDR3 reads CASSEALGTGGDYGYTF. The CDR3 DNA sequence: TGTGCCAGCAGTGAAGCGCTAGGGACAGGGGGCGACTATGGCTACACCTTC.

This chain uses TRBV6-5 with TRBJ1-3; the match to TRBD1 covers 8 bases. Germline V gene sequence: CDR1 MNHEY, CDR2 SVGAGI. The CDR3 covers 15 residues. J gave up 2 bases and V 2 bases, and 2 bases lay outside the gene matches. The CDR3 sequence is CASSYDRGTGNTIYF. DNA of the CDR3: TGTGCCAGCAGTTACGACAGGGGAACTGGAAACACCATATATTTT.

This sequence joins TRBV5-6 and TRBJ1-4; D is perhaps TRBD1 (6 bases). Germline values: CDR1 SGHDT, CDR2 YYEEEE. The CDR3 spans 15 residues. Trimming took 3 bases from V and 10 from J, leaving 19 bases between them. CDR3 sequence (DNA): TGTGCCAGCAGCTATGACAGGTCAGGAAGGGGAAAACTGTTTTTT. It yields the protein CASSYDRSGRGKLFF.

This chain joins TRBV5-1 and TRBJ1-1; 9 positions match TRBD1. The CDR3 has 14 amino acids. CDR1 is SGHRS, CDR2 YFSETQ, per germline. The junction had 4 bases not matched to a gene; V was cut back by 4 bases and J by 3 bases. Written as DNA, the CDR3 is TGCGCCAGCAGCCCGGGACAGGGAGACACTGAAGCTTTCTTT. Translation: CASSPGQGDTEAFF.

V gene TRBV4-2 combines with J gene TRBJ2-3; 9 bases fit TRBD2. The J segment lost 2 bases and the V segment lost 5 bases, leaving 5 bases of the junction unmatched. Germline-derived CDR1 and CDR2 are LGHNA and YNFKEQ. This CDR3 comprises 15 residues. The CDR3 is CASSGLAGITDTQYF. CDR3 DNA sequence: TGTGCCAGCAGCGGGCTAGCGGGGATCACAGATACGCAGTATTTT.

CDR3 nucleotides: TGTGCCAGCAGCCAGGGGTCGAACACTGAAGCTTTCTTT. It codes for CASSQGSNTEAFF. V is TRBV11-3 and J is TRBJ1-1; D perhaps matches TRBD1 (6 bases). Per the germline V gene, CDR1 is SGHNT and CDR2 is YENEEA. V was shortened by 5 bases and J by 1 base, with 8 bases between the two germline ends. CDR3 length: 13 residues.

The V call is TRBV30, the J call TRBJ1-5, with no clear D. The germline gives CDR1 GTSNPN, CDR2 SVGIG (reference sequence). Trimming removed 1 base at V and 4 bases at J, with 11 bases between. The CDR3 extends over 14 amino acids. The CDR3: CAWSDTLWNQPQHF. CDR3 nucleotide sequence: TGTGCCTGGAGTGACACCCTTTGGAATCAGCCCCAGCATTTT. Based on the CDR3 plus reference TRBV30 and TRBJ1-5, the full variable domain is SQTIHQWPATLVQPVGSPLSLECTVEGTSNPNLYWYRQAAGRGLQLLFYSVGIGQISSEVPQNLSASRPQDRQFILSSKKLLLSDSGFYLCAWSDTLWNQPQHFGDGTRLSIL.

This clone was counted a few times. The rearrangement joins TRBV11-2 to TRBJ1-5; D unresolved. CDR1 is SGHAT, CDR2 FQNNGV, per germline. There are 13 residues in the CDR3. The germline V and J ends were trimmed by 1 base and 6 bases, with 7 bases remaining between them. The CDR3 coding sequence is TGTGCCAGCAGCTTAGGCCCCAGTCAGCCCCAGCATTTT. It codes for CASSLGPSQPQHF.

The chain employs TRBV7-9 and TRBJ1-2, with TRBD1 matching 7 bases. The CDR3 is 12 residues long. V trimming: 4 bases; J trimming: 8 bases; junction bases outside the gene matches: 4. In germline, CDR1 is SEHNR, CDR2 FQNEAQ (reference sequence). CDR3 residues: CASSSDRVGYTF. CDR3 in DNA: TGTGCCAGCAGCTCCGACAGGGTGGGCTACACCTTC.